The 21 T cell receptor beta chains below come from one sample, sequenced in a study of T-cell memory formation after mild COVID-19. MiXCR, applied by TCRdb to the 5' RACE reads, yields one record per CDR3 protein. The sample lists 450,000 to 650,000 distinct CDR3 sequences; around 20% were seen once. Sequencing used PBMCs or a T cell subset sorted from them (not recorded which). These receptors were collected from an adult woman who had mild COVID-19 (a few samples of this study predate the infection). Cell type and time point are not known.

This clonotype was found many times. The chain links TRBV7-9 to TRBJ2-7; the match to TRBD2 covers 11 bases. The CDR3 runs to 18 residues. V lost 5 bases, J lost 9 bases, and 21 bases stayed unmatched. From germline, CDR1 is SEHNR and CDR2 FQNEAQ (reference sequence). The CDR3 here is CASSLTLLTSGGALVQYF. The CDR3 coding sequence is TGTGCCAGCAGCCTTACCCTACTTACTAGCGGGGGCGCTTTGGTGCAGTACTTC.

This clonotype showed up just a few times. The CDR3 bases are TGTGCCAGCAGTTACGGAAGATATAATTCACCCCTCCACTTT. Translation gives CASSYGRYNSPLHF. V is TRBV6-5 and J is TRBJ1-6; D unclear. Trimming took off 2 bases at V and 4 bases at J, with 6 bases between the two ends. CDR3 length: 14 amino acids. Germline V gene data show CDR1 as MNHEY and CDR2 as SVGAGI.

The rearrangement joins TRBV10-3 to TRBJ1-5; D not certain. The CDR3 extends over 15 amino acids. Germline CDR1 and CDR2: ENHRY and SYGVKD. V lost 0 bases, J lost 5 bases, and 11 bases lay in between. The CDR3 loop reads CAISESELGHQPQHF. CDR3 coding DNA: TGTGCCATCAGTGAGTCCGAGCTGGGTCATCAGCCCCAGCATTTT.

Concerning this clonotype itself: Germline is not matched at one junction end, which may reflect a read error. This chain connects TRBV12-3 or TRBV12-4 to TRBJ2-5, with D possibly TRBD1 on 6 matching bases. The CDR3 sequence is 12 residues long. CDR3 in DNA: TGTGCCAGCAGTCCCGCTAGGGGGTACACAAACTTC. This translates into CASSPARGYTNF.

This clonotype was detected only once. The J gene is TRBJ2-3, the V gene TRBV4-3; the match to TRBD2 covers 7 bases. Germline CDR1 LGHNA, CDR2 YSLEER. V gave up 1 base and J gave up 1 base; unmatched junction bases: 8. The CDR3 loop spans 17 amino acids. In DNA form, the CDR3 reads TGCGCCAGCAGCCAAGGAGGCCGGGACTACGGCACAGATACGCAGTATTTT. Translated: CASSQGGRDYGTDTQYF.

This chain connects TRBV3-1 to TRBJ2-2, with a possible D match to TRBD1 (6 bases). The CDR3 is 14 amino acids. The V gene lost 8 bases and the J gene lost 4 bases, with 14 bases spanning the gap. The V gene's germline CDR1 is LGHDT and CDR2 YNNKEL (reference sequence). CDR3 in DNA: TGTGCCAGCGTGCAACAGGGTCCCACCGGGGAGCTGTTTTTT. Amino acid sequence: CASVQQGPTGELFF.

This clonotype was seen a handful of times. This chain joins TRBV7-2 and TRBJ2-3; D is undetermined. V shed 5 bases and J shed 0 bases, with 9 bases lying between them. CDR3 length: 14 amino acids. Germline CDR1 SGHTA, CDR2 FQGNSA. The CDR3 here is CASSQRSSTDTQYF. CDR3 bases: TGTGCCAGCAGCCAAAGATCTAGCACAGATACGCAGTATTTT.

The CDR3 reads CASSQDPQGVASGELFF. CDR3 coding DNA: TGCGCCAGCAGCCAAGACCCCCAGGGGGTGGCGTCCGGGGAGCTGTTTTTT. The rearrangement uses TRBV4-3 and TRBJ2-2, with 7 positions matching TRBD1. CDR1 is LGHNA, CDR2 YSLEER, per germline. V shed 0 bases, J shed 6 bases, and the junction held 10 bases outside the gene matches. This CDR3 contains 17 residues.

The V gene is TRBV29-1, the J gene TRBJ1-1; no clear D gene. Germline V gene lookup returns CDR1 SQVTM and CDR2 ANQGSEA. This CDR3 has 11 residues. V was cut by 5 bases and J by 4 bases, with 8 bases left in between. CDR3 sequence (DNA): TGCAGCGTTTTACTAATCACTGAAGCTTTCTTT. Translation gives CSVLLITEAFF.

The table lists this clonotype with a few counts. The chain recombines TRBV10-3 with TRBJ2-2; D ambiguous. Trimming removed 4 bases at V and 2 bases at J, with 8 bases between. This CDR3 spans 14 amino acids. Germline V gene sequence: CDR1 ENHRY, CDR2 SYGVKD. CDR3 sequence: CAISAGDNTGELFF. The CDR3 nucleotides are TGTGCCATCAGTGCCGGTGATAACACCGGGGAGCTGTTTTTT.

This clonotype was found a few times. This chain connects TRBV9 to TRBJ2-7; weak D call: TRBD2 (5 bases). Trimming removed 2 bases from V and 1 base from J, with 10 bases in between. The CDR3 runs 14 residues. In germline, CDR1 is SGDLS, CDR2 YYNGEE. DNA of the CDR3: TGTGCCAGCAGCGTTTGGCCGGGATCCTACGAGCAGTACTTC. As protein: CASSVWPGSYEQYF. Drawing the rest from reference TRBV9 and TRBJ2-7, the complete variable domain is DSGVTQTPKHLITATGQRVTLRCSPRSGDLSVYWYQQSLDQGLQFLIQYYNGEERAKGNILERFSAQQFPDLHSELNLSSLELGDSALYFCASSVWPGSYEQYFGPGTRLTVT.

This clonotype was seen only a few times. The J gene is TRBJ2-3, the V gene TRBV3-1; 8 nucleotides align to TRBD2. The germline gives CDR1 LGHDT, CDR2 YNNKEL (reference sequence). Trimming removed 3 bases from V and 0 bases from J; junction bases left unmatched: 8. The CDR3 consists of 17 residues. Here the CDR3 reads CASSQGFGGASTDTQYF. CDR3 sequence (DNA): TGTGCCAGCAGCCAGGGTTTCGGGGGGGCCAGCACAGATACGCAGTATTTT.

This clonotype turned up a few times. This rearrangement joins TRBV7-9 to TRBJ2-7; 8 bases are shared with TRBD2. CDR3 size: 15 residues. V lost 1 base and J lost 7; bases outside the gene matches: 9. Germline assignment: CDR1 SEHNR and CDR2 FQNEAQ (reference sequence). The CDR3 region has the DNA TGTGCCAGCAGCTTAGGAAGCGGCGGGACTAGGGAGCAGTACTTC. As protein: CASSLGSGGTREQYF.

V gene TRBV29-1 combines with J gene TRBJ2-3, with D tentatively TRBD1 (6 bases). Per germline, CDR1 SQVTM and CDR2 ANQGSEA. This CDR3 is built from 13 residues. V lost 3 bases to trimming and J lost 5 bases, with 12 bases between them. For the CDR3, the DNA is TGCAGCGTTGAGTACAGGGATAGAGATACGCAGTATTTT. Protein sequence: CSVEYRDRDTQYF.

The chain carries TRBV28 and TRBJ2-7; a possible D gene is TRBD2 (5 bases). Germline V gene data show CDR1 as MDHEN and CDR2 as SYDVKM. CDR3 length: 14 amino acids. V dropped 8 bases and J dropped 0 bases, with 14 bases sitting between them. The CDR3 spells CASLARALSYEQYF. The CDR3 region has the DNA TGTGCCAGCTTAGCGAGGGCTCTCTCCTACGAGCAGTACTTC.

This clonotype came up many times. The J gene is TRBJ2-7, the V gene TRBV6-6; D possibly corresponds to TRBD1 (5 bases). V lost 6 bases, J lost 6 bases, and 9 bases lay in between. Germline V CDR1 and CDR2: MNHNY, SVGAGI (reference sequence). The CDR3 totals 11 residues. The CDR3 region is CASSLGAEQYF. In DNA, the CDR3 is TGTGCCAGCAGCTTAGGGGCCGAGCAGTACTTC.

The V and J genes are TRBV29-1 and TRBJ1-2; D perhaps matches TRBD1 (6 bases). The CDR3 is made up of 11 amino acids. Germline-derived CDR1 and CDR2 are SQVTM and ANQGSEA. Trimming took 1 base from V and 8 from J, leaving 8 bases between them. This chain's CDR3 is CSVEAGAGYTF. The CDR3, as DNA: TGCAGCGTTGAAGCAGGGGCCGGCTACACCTTC.

This sequence joins TRBV27 and TRBJ2-7; D call uncertain. Trimming removed 2 bases from V and 0 bases from J, with 8 bases in between. CDR1 is MNHEY, CDR2 SMNVEV, per germline (reference sequence). CDR3 size: 14 residues. The CDR3 sequence: CASSLQPSSYEQYF. DNA for the CDR3: TGTGCCAGCAGTTTACAACCGAGCTCCTACGAGCAGTACTTC.

The chain recombines TRBV18 with TRBJ1-5, with D maybe TRBD1 (6 bases). This CDR3 is built from 14 residues. V was cut by 3 bases and J by 7 bases, with 13 bases left in between. Germline CDR1 KGHSH, CDR2 LQKENI. The DNA for the CDR3 is TGTGCCAGCTCACCTTTAACAGGGAACCAGCCCCAGCATTTT. This codes for CASSPLTGNQPQHF.

The sample holds a few counts of this clonotype. The J gene is TRBJ1-1, the V gene TRBV7-2; D might be TRBD1 (6 bases). Germline V gives CDR1 SGHTA, CDR2 FQGNSA. With 2 bases removed from V and 11 bases from J, the gap between germline ends came to 12 bases. This CDR3 comprises 12 residues. CDR3 in DNA: TGTGCCAGCAGCTTATTCAGGGGTCGGGCTTTCTTT. This codes for CASSLFRGRAFF.

This clonotype was seen a handful of times. The J gene is TRBJ1-4, the V gene TRBV5-1; D is undetermined. Trimming cost V 3 bases and J 0 bases, with 6 bases left between them. The CDR3 contains 14 residues. Germline CDR1 and CDR2: SGHRS and YFSETQ. The CDR3 DNA is TGCGCCAGCAGCTCTCTGTCAACTAATGAAAAACTGTTTTTT. This codes for CASSSLSTNEKLFF.